This T cell receptor (beta chain) was retrieved from a study of long-term antiretroviral therapy in people with HIV (dated by TCRdb to 2022 to 2024). About the full investigation: The earliest samples were collected about a decade before the 2015 WHO recommendation for immediate ART, when ART was typically delayed until CD4 counts fell. A retrospective serial study tested whether ART initiation and durable HIV suppression were associated with changes in peripheral blood TRB repertoire composition and diversity. Among the 30 to 35 participants with HIV, eleven to twelve were female. No cross-contamination during QIAcube processing was seen in test extractions of a monoclonal T-cell line run alongside about 33 polyclonal samples. A total of 150 to 200 cryopreserved PBMC samples came from roughly 30 adults with confirmed HIV infection and were collected serially over a mean of roughly six years (range 1-12).

Note on this clone: No antigen is known for it. No per-base quality is available; no much larger clone lies one base away.

V is pared back by 6 bases and J by 0 bases, with 21 bases lying between the germline termini. Measured from the cysteine to the phenylalanine, the CDR3 is 17 residues long. Only the CDR3 portion is preserved as DNA: 51 bases, with reading frame beginning at the first base. According to the germline V gene, CDR1 reads MDHEN and CDR2 reads SYDVKM. Inclusion was restricted to participants for whom at least one PBMC sample before ART initiation and at least two post-ART samples were available. Every participant with HIV received treatment in the United States of America. Cryopreserved samples of about 1-11 million PBMC were thawed and washed before DNA extraction. At the time of the earliest PBMC sample, participants with HIV were aged between roughly 23 and 60 years. Per participant, PBMC samples came from 1-4 timepoints prior to ART initiation and 2-8 timepoints following ART initiation, for a median of 7 samples. For every participant, serial HIV viral load, CD4+ T-cell count, ART history and demographic data were obtained. Genomic DNA was extracted from unsorted PBMC with a Qiagen kit on a QIAcube, processed in batches of 12 samples.

Points the paper makes about the study in general: Starting ART was linked to a significant rise in TRB diversity, yet even after long-term ART the diversity remained significantly lower than in transplant donor controls. CDR3 length ranges in HIV repertoires were narrower than in controls, and network structure suggested an antigen-experienced repertoire with only a slight naive shift after ART. No data were available on ART adherence, viral resistance or therapy changes, limiting inferences about post-ART repertoire changes. Because PBMC availability was limited, only the TCR beta chain was sequenced, with no alpha chain pairing. The repertoire was dominated across all time points by expanded TRB clones identified before ART initiation, although this dominance was seen to fluctuate and to decrease in many PLHIV after ART. Because cell numbers in pre-ART samples were limited, unsorted PBMC were profiled instead of sorted CD4+ and CD8+ T cells. The samples were dated from about 2004 to 2017, and the ART regimens that were used may be less effective than current ART regimens.

The immunoSEQ hsTCRB v3.0 assay was used at survey level resolution to sequence the TRB variable region. The targeted TRB sequencing depth was roughly 35,000-50,000 T-cell genomes per sample. TRB libraries were pooled and sequenced on an Illumina MiSeq using a v3 150-cycle kit. As for the authors' bioinformatics: Analysis of repertoires was carried out in R inside a reproducible Nextflow workflow spanning QC, data transformation and analysis. Custom analyses were implemented in LymphoSeq2, an R package for AIRR-Seq data exploration. A few samples that produced fewer than 5000 total TRB sequences were removed, so approximately 190 HIV repertoires were analyzed. Of the 180 to 200 retained HIV repertoires, about 59 were collected before and more than 120 after ART initiation. Repertoires were downsampled to 5000 TRB nucleotide sequences, with summary statistics averaged over 100 downsampling iterations. The analysis kept only TRB sequences whose CDR3 regions were at least seven amino acids long. Diversity was measured with a Shannon entropy-derived clonality score and the Gini coefficient. In repertoire networks, the top 5000 CDR3 amino acid sequences were linked whenever an edit distance of one separated two sequences. Antigen specificity groups and MHC restriction were predicted for TRB CDR3 amino acid sequences with GLIPH2. CDR3 amino acid sequences were matched against VDJdb and McPAS-TCR to flag known CMV, EBV, HIV or tissue antigen associations. Pre-ART, post-ART and control groups were compared with Wilcoxon signed-rank tests and Holm-Bonferroni correction. Imported from immuneACCESS, the table was reduced by TCRdb to in-frame sequences with V and J called. These copies leave out some clones; in studies compared against another copy, an unresolved V gene accounts for under half, and the cause of the remainder is not known. V, J and clone size derive from that table, while D and trimming were established from the DNA sequence. Here the sample has roughly 38,000 clones; 80% occur a single time. Under 7% of the sample is held by the ten biggest clonotypes.

Sequenced here: unsorted PBMCs, sampled 3.4 years after starting antiretroviral therapy. This sequence uses TRBV28 and TRBJ2-7; TRBD1 is perhaps the D gene, given 5 matching bases. The receptor's source is a man aged 25 to 40 with HIV. The CDR3 is CASSRETRQTVSYEQYF. The DNA sequence is TGTGCCAGCAGCCGCGAAACCAGGCAGACAGTCTCCTACGAGCAGTACTTC. The CDR3, completed at both ends by the reference TRBV28 and TRBJ2-7 genes, gives the full variable domain DVKVTQSSRYLVKRTGEKVFLECVQDMDHENMFWYRQDPGLGLRLIYFSYDVKMKEKGDIPEGYSVSREKKERFSLILESASTNQTSMYLCASSRETRQTVSYEQYFGPGTRLTVT.